A single sample is the source of the 6 T cell receptor beta chains below, sequenced in a study of T cell changes during pregnancy in multiple sclerosis. Clones were read by immunoSEQ multiplex PCR, and TCRdb kept only the in-frame ones, dropping some. The table has around 69,000 clones, about 91% seen once. The sample here was CD8+ T cells from peripheral blood mononuclear cells, taken before pregnancy. The receptors were sampled from a female donor with multiple sclerosis, enrolled in a pregnancy study.

A few counts support this clone. V and J are TRBV5-4 and TRBJ2-1, with 12 bases identical to TRBD2. CDR1 and CDR2 (germline): SGHNT, YYREEE (reference sequence). The V and J ends lost 4 bases and 8 bases, in that order; junction bases with no gene match: 10. This CDR3 has 16 residues. The CDR3 sequence: CASSGGTLAGGDEQFF. The DNA of the CDR3 is TGTGCCAGCAGCGGAGGGACCCTAGCGGGGGGGGATGAGCAGTTCTTC.

The rearrangement joins TRBV27 to TRBJ1-5; 11 positions match TRBD1. The length of the CDR3 is 18 residues. Germline V gene data show CDR1 as MNHEY and CDR2 as SMNVEV (reference sequence). With V trimmed by 0 bases and J by 0 bases, 4 bases remained unmatched. Here the CDR3 reads CASSLSGQGVDSNQPQHF. CDR3 nucleotide sequence: TGTGCCAGCAGTTTATCGGGACAGGGGGTTGATAGCAATCAGCCCCAGCATTTT.

The chain employs TRBV5-1 and TRBJ2-1; TRBD1 agrees at 9 bases. Trimming cost V 4 bases and J 1 base; bases outside gene matches: 3. The V gene's germline CDR1 is SGHRS and CDR2 YFSETQ. The CDR3 contains 15 residues. The CDR3 region is CASSHGTGSYNEQFF. CDR3 in DNA: TGCGCCAGCAGCCACGGGACAGGGTCCTACAATGAGCAGTTCTTC.

V gene TRBV11-2 combines with J gene TRBJ2-4, with unresolved D. Looked up from germline, CDR1 is SGHAT and CDR2 is FQNNGV. V was clipped by 4 bases and J by 1 base, with 11 bases between them. This CDR3 contains 15 residues. CDR3 region: CASSSPSLAKNIQYF. The CDR3 coding sequence is TGTGCCAGCAGCTCGCCGAGCTTGGCCAAAAACATTCAGTACTTC.

The V gene is TRBV13, the J gene TRBJ1-2; perhaps TRBD1 as D (5 bases). Germline assignment: CDR1 PRHDT and CDR2 FYEKMQ (reference sequence). The CDR3 sequence is 13 residues long. V gave up 7 bases and J gave up 3 bases, with 12 bases separating them. The CDR3 spells CASNGDRDYGYTF. CDR3 in DNA: TGTGCCAGCAACGGAGACAGAGACTATGGCTACACCTTC.

The chain combines TRBV2 with TRBJ2-1; TRBD2 aligns across 7 bases. The CDR3 extends over 16 amino acids. Germline V gene data show CDR1 as SNHLY and CDR2 as FYNNEI. CDR3 loop: CAKEMGGSYSYNEQFF. CDR3 coding DNA: TGTGCAAAAGAGATGGGGGGGAGTTACTCCTACAATGAGCAGTTCTTC. The full variable domain, completed using reference TRBV2 and TRBJ2-1, is EPEVTQTPSHQVTQMGQEVILRCVPISNHLYFYWYRQILGQKVEFLVSFYNNEISEKSEIFDDQFSVERPDGSNFTLKIRSTKLEDSAMYFCAKEMGGSYSYNEQFFGPGTRLTVL.